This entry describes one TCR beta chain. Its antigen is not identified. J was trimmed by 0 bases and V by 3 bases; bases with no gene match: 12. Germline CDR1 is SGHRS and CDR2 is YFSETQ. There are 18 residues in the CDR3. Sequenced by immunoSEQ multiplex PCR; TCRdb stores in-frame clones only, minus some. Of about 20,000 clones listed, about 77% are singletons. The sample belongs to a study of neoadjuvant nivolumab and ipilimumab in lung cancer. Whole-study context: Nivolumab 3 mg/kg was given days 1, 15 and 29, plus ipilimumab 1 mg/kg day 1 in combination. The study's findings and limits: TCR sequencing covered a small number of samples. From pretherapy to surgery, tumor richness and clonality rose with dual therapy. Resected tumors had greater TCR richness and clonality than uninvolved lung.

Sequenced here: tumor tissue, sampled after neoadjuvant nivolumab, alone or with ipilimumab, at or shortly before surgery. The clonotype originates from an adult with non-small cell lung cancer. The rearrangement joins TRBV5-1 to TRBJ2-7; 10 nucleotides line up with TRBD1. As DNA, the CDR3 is TGCGCCAGCAGCTGGGGGGACAGGGGTTTCCCCAGCTCCTACGAGCAGTACTTC. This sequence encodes CASSWGDRGFPSSYEQYF.